The 26 T cell receptor beta chains reported below all come from one sample, sequenced in a study of T cell changes during pregnancy in multiple sclerosis. Measured with immunoSEQ multiplex PCR; TCRdb has only the in-frame clones, and not every one. The table shows 65,000 to 85,000 clones, with about nine tenths occurring only once. The material sequenced was peripheral blood, taken in the second trimester of pregnancy. The receptor source for this set is a female donor with multiple sclerosis, enrolled in a pregnancy study.

This chain links TRBV9 with TRBJ2-7, with a possible D match to TRBD2 (6 bases). V was trimmed by 6 bases and J by 5 bases, leaving 18 bases between them. Per the germline V gene, CDR1 is SGDLS and CDR2 is YYNGEE. The CDR3 sequence is 14 residues long. The chain's CDR3 is CASTQGGAPDEQYF. In nucleotides, the CDR3 is TGTGCCAGCACTCAGGGCGGGGCCCCAGACGAGCAGTACTTC.

The table lists this clone with a count of one. The chain uses TRBV14 and TRBJ2-4, with D unresolved. Trimming left V 0 bases short and J 9 bases short, with 9 bases between. Germline V gene lookup returns CDR1 SGHDN and CDR2 FVKESK. The CDR3 totals 13 residues. The CDR3 reads CASSQDYSGIQYF. CDR3 nucleotide sequence: TGTGCCAGCAGCCAAGACTACTCGGGCATTCAGTACTTC. The entire variable domain, with the rest obtained from reference TRBV14 and TRBJ2-4, is as follows: EAGVTQFPSHSVIEKGQTVTLRCDPISGHDNLYWYRRVMGKEIKFLLHFVKESKQDESGMPNNRFLAERTGGTYSTLKVQPAELEDSGVYFCASSQDYSGIQYFGAGTRLSVL.

V usage is TRBV2 and J usage is TRBJ2-7; unclear D gene. The V and J ends lost 11 bases and 2 bases respectively, with 19 bases between them. Germline values: CDR1 SNHLY, CDR2 FYNNEI. CDR3 length: 14 amino acids. Here the CDR3 reads CAGAVTFGPYEQYF. The DNA for the CDR3 is TGTGCCGGCGCGGTGACGTTTGGCCCCTACGAGCAGTACTTC. The variable domain in full, completed from reference TRBV2 and TRBJ2-7, reads EPEVTQTPSHQVTQMGQEVILRCVPISNHLYFYWYRQILGQKVEFLVSFYNNEISEKSEIFDDQFSVERPDGSNFTLKIRSTKLEDSAMYFCAGAVTFGPYEQYFGPGTRLTVT.

This chain links TRBV5-1 with TRBJ2-7; TRBD1 is a possible D gene (6 bases). The length of the CDR3 is 17 residues. Germline loops: CDR1 SGHRS, CDR2 YFSETQ. V was pared by 0 bases and J by 0 bases, with 16 bases between. Written as DNA, the CDR3 is TGCGCCAGCAGCTTGGTTACCGACAGGCGCCTCTCCTACGAGCAGTACTTC. Protein: CASSLVTDRRLSYEQYF.

The rearrangement uses TRBV4-3 and TRBJ1-3; 7 bases are a match to TRBD1. V dropped 4 bases and J dropped 2; count of bases not matched to a gene: 2. Germline lookup yields CDR1 LGHNA and CDR2 YSLEER. The CDR3 totals 14 residues. The CDR3 coding sequence is TGCGCCAGCAGCCCAGGGGGACCTGGAAACACCATATATTTT. Its translation is CASSPGGPGNTIYF.

The chain is built from TRBV4-3 and TRBJ2-6; D possibly corresponds to TRBD1 (5 bases). Germline-derived CDR1 and CDR2 are LGHNA and YSLEER. V was cut by 5 bases and J by 0 bases, with 20 bases left in between. The CDR3 is 19 residues long. DNA for the CDR3: TGCGCCAGCAGCTCCAGCTTACAGGAGATTCTCTCTGGGGCCAACGTCCTGACTTTC. This gives the protein CASSSSLQEILSGANVLTF.

CDR3 residues: CARYPRDTGEAFF. The CDR3 region has the DNA TGTGCCAGATACCCTCGGGACACGGGGGAAGCTTTCTTT. The V gene is TRBV19, the J gene TRBJ1-1; D may be TRBD1 (6 bases). Trimming took 9 bases from V and 8 from J, leaving 19 bases between them. The CDR3 extends over 13 amino acids. Germline V gene lookup returns CDR1 LNHDA and CDR2 SQIVND (reference sequence).

This chain connects TRBV4-2 to TRBJ2-7; no reliable D call. The CDR3 has 14 residues. Germline lookup yields CDR1 LGHNA and CDR2 YNFKEQ. The V end lost 0 bases, the J end lost 0 bases, and 6 bases lay between the germline ends. The CDR3 sequence: CASSQDSGSYEQYF. CDR3 nucleotide sequence: TGTGCCAGCAGCCAAGATTCGGGCTCCTACGAGCAGTACTTC.

The J gene is TRBJ2-3, the V gene TRBV29-1; 8 bases align to TRBD1. CDR3 length equals 14 residues. Germline V gene sequence: CDR1 SQVTM, CDR2 ANQGSEA. Trimming removed 4 bases from V and 1 base from J; junction bases left unmatched: 4. The CDR3 DNA reads TGCAGCGTTGCTGACAGGGGTCGCACAGATACGCAGTATTTT. Its translation is CSVADRGRTDTQYF.

The chain has TRBV7-3 and TRBJ2-3; TRBD2 might be the D (6 bases). The CDR3 has 15 amino acids. CDR1 SGHTA and CDR2 FQGTGA come from the germline V gene. V was cut by 2 bases and J by 2 bases, with 11 bases left in between. The CDR3 DNA sequence: TGTGCCAGCAGCTTAGGGACGGGACTCACAGATACGCAGTATTTT. It encodes CASSLGTGLTDTQYF.

The genes are TRBV30 and TRBJ1-6; TRBD1 might be the D (6 bases). Per the germline V gene, CDR1 is GTSNPN and CDR2 is SVGIG (reference sequence). Trimming removed 0 bases at V and 0 bases at J, with 12 bases between. CDR3 length: 17 residues. Written as DNA, the CDR3 is TGTGCCTGGAGTGTTAGAACAGGGAGCTCCTATAATTCACCCCTCCACTTT. It is translated as CAWSVRTGSSYNSPLHF.

The chain uses TRBV10-2 and TRBJ1-1; 7 bases map to TRBD1. V dropped 3 bases and J dropped 5; count of bases not matched to a gene: 3. CDR3 length equals 13 residues. Germline-derived CDR1 and CDR2 are WSHSY and SAAADI. The chain's CDR3 is CASSERGPTEAFF. In nucleotides, the CDR3 is TGCGCCAGCAGTGAAAGGGGGCCTACTGAAGCTTTCTTT.

The chain recombines TRBV11-2 with TRBJ2-7, with D maybe TRBD2 (6 bases). Germline assignment: CDR1 SGHAT and CDR2 FQNNGV. Deletions cut 5 bases from V and 6 bases from J, with 8 bases between. The CDR3 loop spans 11 amino acids. CDR3 nucleotides: TGTGCCAGCAGCCATAGCGGCGAGCAGTACTTC. It codes for CASSHSGEQYF.

This rearrangement joins TRBV6-5 to TRBJ2-2, with TRBD1 as a possible D gene (6 bases). Trimming pared 5 bases from V and 6 bases from J, leaving 16 bases between. This CDR3 contains 15 residues. Per germline, CDR1 MNHEY and CDR2 SVGAGI. This chain's CDR3 is CASSRGTGPAGELFF. The CDR3 bases are TGTGCCAGCAGTCGAGGAACAGGGCCGGCCGGGGAGCTGTTTTTT.

The rearrangement links TRBV7-9 to TRBJ1-4; D unclear. This CDR3 is 14 amino acids long. Germline-derived CDR1 and CDR2 are SEHNR and FQNEAQ (reference sequence). The V end lost 1 base, the J end lost 10 bases, and 13 bases lay between the germline ends. The CDR3 here is CASSLDVEVGKLFF. The CDR3 region has the DNA TGTGCCAGCAGCTTAGATGTGGAGGTTGGAAAACTGTTTTTT.

This sequence joins TRBV19 and TRBJ2-1, with TRBD2 as a possible D gene (7 bases). V gave up 5 bases and J gave up 4 bases, with 15 bases separating them. Germline V lookup: CDR1 LNHDA, CDR2 SQIVND (reference sequence). The CDR3 length is 15 residues. In DNA, the CDR3 is TGTGCCAGTAGTCGCGAGAGGGGGGGGTACAATGAGCAGTTCTTC. The encoded protein is CASSRERGGYNEQFF.

CDR3 loop: CASSIVAGGGYEQYF. The CDR3 coding sequence is TGTGCCAGTAGTATAGTGGCAGGGGGCGGGTACGAGCAGTACTTC. The rearrangement uses TRBV19 and TRBJ2-7, with 8 bases aligning to TRBD1. The CDR3 runs to 15 residues. CDR1 and CDR2 from the germline V gene are LNHDA and SQIVND (reference sequence). V shed 1 base and J 4 bases; nucleotides not matched to a gene: 6.

A few counts support this clone. The CDR3 sequence: CASTRGGYGYTF. Here the CDR3 DNA reads TGTGCCAGCACTAGGGGCGGCTATGGCTACACCTTC. The gene calls are TRBV13 and TRBJ1-2, with a possible D match to TRBD1 (5 bases). V lost 7 bases, J lost 4 bases, and 10 bases lay in between. The V gene's germline CDR1 is PRHDT and CDR2 FYEKMQ (reference sequence). CDR3 length: 12 amino acids.

The gene calls are TRBV6-5 and TRBJ2-7; 9 bases fit TRBD1. CDR1 is MNHEY and CDR2 is SVGAGI in the germline V gene. CDR3 length: 15 amino acids. The V gene end was trimmed by 0 bases and the J gene end by 3 bases; junction bases not matched to a gene: 3. The CDR3 DNA sequence: TGTGCCAGCAGTTACTCTTGGGGACAGGGCTACGAGCAGTACTTC. Protein product: CASSYSWGQGYEQYF.

V usage is TRBV28 and J usage is TRBJ1-1; TRBD1 might be the D (6 bases). From germline, CDR1 is MDHEN and CDR2 SYDVKM. This CDR3 has 15 residues. Trimming removed 5 bases at V and 4 bases at J, with 17 bases between. For the CDR3, the DNA is TGTGCCAGCAGTAGAAAATCCCTACAGGGCACTGAAGCTTTCTTT. This encodes CASSRKSLQGTEAFF.

This rearrangement joins TRBV19 to TRBJ2-1, with 8 bases aligning to TRBD2. Germline values: CDR1 LNHDA, CDR2 SQIVND (reference sequence). V gave up 8 bases and J gave up 3 bases; unmatched junction bases: 9. This CDR3 has 15 residues. The CDR3 protein is CASRPGGGNYNEQFF. The CDR3, as DNA: TGTGCCAGTCGCCCGGGGGGGGGCAACTACAATGAGCAGTTCTTC.

This clone was counted between two and nine times. At one end the junction does not follow the germline gene, possibly because of a read error. The rearrangement links TRBV11-2 to TRBJ1-3; D ambiguous. CDR1 and CDR2 (germline): SGHAT, FQNNGV. CDR3 length: 14 amino acids. CDR3 in amino acids: CASNSLAGSPGHHF. The DNA for the CDR3 is TGTGCCAGCAACAGTCTCGCGGGCTCCCCGGGCCATCATTTT.

Written as DNA, the CDR3 is TGTGCCAGTTACTCATACTTGAACACTGAAGCTTTCTTT. This translates into CASYSYLNTEAFF. The chain combines TRBV19 with TRBJ1-1; D uncertain. From germline, CDR1 is LNHDA and CDR2 SQIVND (reference sequence). V was cut by 8 bases and J by 0 bases, with 10 bases left in between. The CDR3 is 13 amino acids.

This clone was counted a few times. This chain joins TRBV6-5 and TRBJ2-3, with TRBD1 matching 9 bases. The germline CDR1 and CDR2 sequences are MNHEY and SVGAGI. V was pared by 3 bases and J by 11 bases, with 6 bases of the junction left unmatched. This CDR3 spans 13 amino acids. The CDR3 reads CASSYDGQGMQYF. CDR3 DNA: TGTGCCAGCAGTTATGACGGACAGGGGATGCAGTATTTT.

The V call is TRBV19, the J call TRBJ1-5; D unclear. The CDR3 contains 16 residues. Trimming shortened V by 10 bases and J by 2 bases, and 21 bases separated the two germline ends. Germline V gives CDR1 LNHDA, CDR2 SQIVND (reference sequence). The CDR3 loop is CATNPPSYYGNQPQHF. The CDR3 region has the DNA TGTGCCACTAACCCCCCGTCGTATTATGGCAATCAGCCCCAGCATTTT.

This rearrangement joins TRBV5-1 to TRBJ2-7; TRBD2 aligns across 10 bases. Germline CDR1 and CDR2: SGHRS and YFSETQ. J was trimmed by 5 bases and V by 0 bases; bases with no gene match: 11. The CDR3 runs to 17 residues. The CDR3 nucleotides are TGCGCCAGCAGCTTGGATGGTAGCGGGAGGAATTTCCACGAGCAGTACTTC. Translated, it gives CASSLDGSGRNFHEQYF.